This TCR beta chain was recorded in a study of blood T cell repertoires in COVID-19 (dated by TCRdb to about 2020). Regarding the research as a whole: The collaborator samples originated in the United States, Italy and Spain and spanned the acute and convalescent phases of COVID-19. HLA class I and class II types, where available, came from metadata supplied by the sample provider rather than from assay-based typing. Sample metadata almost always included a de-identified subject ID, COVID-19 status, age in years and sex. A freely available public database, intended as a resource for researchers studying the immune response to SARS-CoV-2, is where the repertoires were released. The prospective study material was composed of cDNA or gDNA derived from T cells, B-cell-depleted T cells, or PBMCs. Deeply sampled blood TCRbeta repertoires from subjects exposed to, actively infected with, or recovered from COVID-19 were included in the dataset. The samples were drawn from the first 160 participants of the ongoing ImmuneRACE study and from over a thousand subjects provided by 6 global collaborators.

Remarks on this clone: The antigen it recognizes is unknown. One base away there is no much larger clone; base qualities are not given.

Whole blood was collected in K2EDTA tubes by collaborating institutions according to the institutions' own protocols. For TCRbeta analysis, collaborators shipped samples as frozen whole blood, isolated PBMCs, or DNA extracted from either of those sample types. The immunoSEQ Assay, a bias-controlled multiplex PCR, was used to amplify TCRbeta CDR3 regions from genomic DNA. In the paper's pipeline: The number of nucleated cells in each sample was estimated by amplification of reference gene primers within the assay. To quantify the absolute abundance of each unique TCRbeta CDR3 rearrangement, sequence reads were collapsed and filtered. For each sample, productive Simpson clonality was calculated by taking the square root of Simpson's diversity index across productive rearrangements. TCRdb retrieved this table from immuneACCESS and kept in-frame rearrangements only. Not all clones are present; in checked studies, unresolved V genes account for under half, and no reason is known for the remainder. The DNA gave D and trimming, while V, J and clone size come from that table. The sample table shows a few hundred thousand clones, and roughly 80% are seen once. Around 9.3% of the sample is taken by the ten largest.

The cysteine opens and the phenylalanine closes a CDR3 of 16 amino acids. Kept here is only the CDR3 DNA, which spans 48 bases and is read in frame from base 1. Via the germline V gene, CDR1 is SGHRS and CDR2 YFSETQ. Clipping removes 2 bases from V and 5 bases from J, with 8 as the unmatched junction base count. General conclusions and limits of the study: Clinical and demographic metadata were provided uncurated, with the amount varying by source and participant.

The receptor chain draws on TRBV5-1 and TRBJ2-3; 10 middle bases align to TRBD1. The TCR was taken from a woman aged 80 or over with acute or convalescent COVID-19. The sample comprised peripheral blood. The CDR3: CASSFGWGTGEDTQYF. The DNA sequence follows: TGCGCCAGCAGCTTCGGCTGGGGGACAGGGGAAGATACGCAGTATTTT.